Listed here are 10 T cell receptor beta chains from one sample, sequenced in a study of blood T cell repertoires in COVID-19. The repertoire was sequenced with immunoSEQ multiplex PCR; TCRdb's copy has only in-frame clones and lacks some. The sample records 95,000 to 130,000 clones, approximately 87% being singletons. Sequenced sample: peripheral blood. The receptors stem from a man younger than 40 with acute or convalescent COVID-19.

This clone was observed once. V and J are TRBV10-3 and TRBJ1-1; tentative D call: TRBD1 (6 bases). Looked up from germline, CDR1 is ENHRY and CDR2 is SYGVKD. V lost 3 bases to trimming and J lost 4 bases, with 15 bases between them. CDR3 length equals 15 residues. The CDR3 DNA is TGTGCCATCAGTGACCAAGCAGGGGTGAGCACTGAAGCTTTCTTT. The encoded protein is CAISDQAGVSTEAFF.

J is TRBJ2-1 and V is TRBV7-3, with TRBD2 matching 7 bases. This CDR3 region has 15 residues. V was clipped by 5 bases and J by 3 bases; unmatched bases: 7. Germline CDR1 and CDR2: SGHTA and FQGTGA. CDR3 nucleotides: TGTGCCAGCAGCAGGACTAGGGCGGACTACAATGAGCAGTTCTTC. Its protein product is CASSRTRADYNEQFF.

J is TRBJ1-2 and V is TRBV6-5; no clear D gene. This CDR3 spans 13 amino acids. The germline V gene has CDR1 MNHEY and CDR2 SVGAGI. The V gene lost 11 bases and the J gene lost 3 bases, with 16 bases spanning the gap. The CDR3 region is CACESDFHYGYTF. The CDR3 DNA reads TGTGCCTGCGAAAGCGATTTCCACTATGGCTACACCTTC.

The CDR3 reads CASSYQSTGGYEQYV. Here the CDR3 DNA reads TGTGCCAGCTCCTACCAATCGACAGGCGGCTACGAGCAGTACGTC. The chain combines TRBV18 with TRBJ2-7, with D possibly being TRBD1 (6 bases). This CDR3 is 15 amino acids long. Trimming stripped 6 bases from V and 3 bases from J, with 18 bases between. The V gene's germline CDR1 is KGHSH and CDR2 LQKENI.

The chain joins TRBV7-2 to TRBJ2-7, with a weak D call TRBD1 (6 bases). From germline, CDR1 is SGHTA and CDR2 FQGNSA. This CDR3 contains 15 residues. V gave up 0 bases and J gave up 2 bases, with 11 bases separating them. CDR3 sequence reads: CASSLAGGTAYEQYF. CDR3 nucleotides: TGTGCCAGCAGCTTAGCAGGGGGAACGGCCTACGAGCAGTACTTC.

V is TRBV6-2 or TRBV6-3 and J is TRBJ2-2; TRBD1 agrees at 10 bases. Germline V lookup: CDR1 MNHEY, CDR2 SVGEGT. The CDR3 covers 16 residues. V gave up 0 bases and J gave up 9 bases; unmatched junction bases: 7. CDR3 sequence: CASSYSDRGYFRELFF. CDR3 DNA sequence: TGTGCCAGCAGTTACTCGGACAGGGGGTACTTCCGGGAGCTGTTTTTT.

CDR3 sequence (DNA): TGCAGCGTAACAGCTTCCTACGAGCAGTACTTC. This gives the protein CSVTASYEQYF. The gene calls are TRBV29-1 and TRBJ2-7; D gene unclear. The CDR3 totals 11 residues. Trimming shortened V by 6 bases and J by 1 base, and 7 bases separated the two germline ends. In germline, CDR1 is SQVTM, CDR2 ANQGSEA.

The chain has TRBV7-9 and TRBJ2-7; a possible D gene is TRBD2 (6 bases). Germline CDR1 and CDR2: SEHNR and FQNEAQ (reference sequence). This CDR3 has 15 residues. V lost 5 bases to trimming and J lost 2 bases, with 16 bases between them. In DNA form, the CDR3 reads TGTGCCAGCAGCCCTCGGGACTTCAATACCTACGAGCAGTACTTC. Translation gives CASSPRDFNTYEQYF.

V is TRBV5-6 and J is TRBJ2-2; D remains unclear. Trimming stripped 1 base from V and 7 bases from J, with 8 bases between. The germline CDR1 and CDR2 sequences are SGHDT and YYEEEE. The CDR3 has 13 amino acids. CDR3 sequence: CASSLPGGGELFF. DNA for the CDR3: TGTGCCAGCAGCTTGCCGGGTGGCGGGGAGCTGTTTTTT.

V gene TRBV4-2 combines with J gene TRBJ2-7, with D maybe TRBD2 (6 bases). From germline, CDR1 is LGHNA and CDR2 YNFKEQ. The V end was cut by 1 base, the J end by 4 bases, with 14 bases between. The CDR3 loop spans 15 amino acids. The CDR3 loop reads CASSQGVIRGYEQYF. In DNA, the CDR3 is TGTGCCAGCAGCCAAGGGGTTATTCGGGGGTACGAGCAGTACTTC.